This is a list of T cell receptor beta chains from one sample in a study of blood T cell repertoires in COVID-19. The table came from immunoSEQ multiplex PCR; TCRdb's copy has only in-frame clones and leaves some out. Here the sample spans 200,000 to 250,000 clones, 75% to 85% being singletons. Specimen: peripheral blood. Source of these receptors: a woman aged 50 to 60 with acute or convalescent COVID-19. Both conserved end residues are part of each CDR3. D genes are given only for firm matches. Clone size appears in some rows only: once, few, many, or a class for an expanded clone.

clone_size,d_call,v_call,cdr3_aa
-,-,TRBV24-1,CATSGQSSYEQYF
-,TRBD1,TRBV6-6,CASRWGTGNTGELFF
-,TRBD1,TRBV4-3,CASSQGQPSTDTQYF
once,TRBD2,TRBV5-4,CASSLAGSGGPNEQFF
-,TRBD2,TRBV4-2,CASSHGAGSYEQYF
-,TRBD2,TRBV6-1,CASSERSGGVSYEQYF
-,-,TRBV25-1,CASSEPGRKGEKLFF
-,TRBD1,TRBV18,CASSPTRDSNSGNTIYF
-,TRBD2,TRBV10-3,CAIRTTSGRNEQFF
-,-,TRBV7-2,CASSWGLEYEQYF
-,TRBD1,TRBV6-6,CASRPGQVGEQYF
-,-,TRBV24-1,CATSDWNSRVGRDIQYF
-,TRBD1,TRBV6-1,CASSAVGGGTGNTGELFF
-,TRBD1,TRBV30,CAWRTGASYEQYF
-,-,TRBV10-3,CAISPQGQETQYF
-,-,TRBV5-5,CASSLYGGGSQFF
-,-,TRBV10-3,CAISEDRRNTEAFF
-,TRBD1,TRBV19,CASRPARDRANYGYTF
-,TRBD2,TRBV19,CASGTSGMETQYF
-,-,TRBV7-2,CASSPGVGGYTF
-,TRBD2,TRBV6-5,CASRASGTDTQYF
-,TRBD2,TRBV4-2,CASSLGLAGAGQETQYF
-,-,TRBV14,CASSQTRRVGEQYF
-,-,TRBV20-1,CSASFLGVAFF
-,-,TRBV5-1,CASSTSGEGTEAFF
-,TRBD1,TRBV5-1,CASSWGQGINSPLHF
-,-,TRBV7-2,CASSRTGTSYNEQFF
-,-,TRBV6-4,CASSDLVPNQPQHF
-,TRBD1,TRBV9,CASSAKDRDNYGYTF
-,-,TRBV2,CASSEARSAGIYEQYF
once,TRBD1,TRBV11-2,CASSLLATGGGGNIQYF
-,TRBD2,TRBV9,CASSPRGSGSLNEQYF
-,TRBD1,TRBV24-1,CATSEGGRSSYEQYF
-,-,TRBV29-1,CSVVQGGNQPQHF
-,-,TRBV6-5,CASSYSRTPADTQYF
-,-,TRBV5-8,CASSQTGVSYEQYF
-,TRBD1,TRBV28,CASSKGQEINTIYF
-,-,TRBV11-2,CASSRLAGVLNSGNTIYF
-,-,TRBV28,CATSEGDF
-,-,TRBV7-9,CASSLPLALNEQFF
-,-,TRBV27,CASSFSPPLGTQYF
-,-,TRBV27,CASSSVFWTQGSSGNTIYF
-,-,TRBV12-3/TRBV12-4,CASRGGHTEAFF
-,-,TRBV24-1,CATSDLRGGETQYF
-,-,TRBV4-3,CASSQSTNPHETQYF
few,-,TRBV27,CASSLLGAYEQYF
-,-,TRBV5-5,CASSAVRGEGADTQYF
-,-,TRBV9,CASSPGSYNEQFF
-,TRBD1,TRBV5-4,CASSLYRGGNEAFF
-,TRBD2,TRBV4-1,CASSQRTSGGAGELFF
-,TRBD1,TRBV28,CASSLTGFRGRVYAFF
-,-,TRBV6-5,CASSYSKIVGGAEAFF